These 24 T cell receptor beta chains originate from one sample sequenced in a study of graft-versus-host responses after intestinal transplantation. These receptors' antigens are unknown. The assay was immunoSEQ multiplex PCR, and TCRdb's table has in-frame clones only and misses some. The sample has some 70,000 clones; more than 75% are singletons. Sequencing was performed on unstimulated CD8+ T cells sorted from spleen or lymph node cells, taken before transplant. Source of these receptors: a human donor who was the organ donor for an intestinal transplant.

V usage is TRBV13 and J usage is TRBJ1-2; 10 bases are shared with TRBD1. The V and J ends lost 6 bases and 4 bases, in that order; junction bases with no gene match: 8. The germline V gene encodes CDR1 PRHDT and CDR2 FYEKMQ (reference sequence). There are 15 residues in the CDR3. The CDR3 DNA is TGTGCCAGCAGACAAGGGACAGGGGTCTTCTATGGCTACACCTTC. It codes for CASRQGTGVFYGYTF.

The rearrangement links TRBV9 to TRBJ2-3; D gene uncertain. The CDR3 is made up of 15 amino acids. The germline V gene has CDR1 SGDLS and CDR2 YYNGEE. The V gene lost 0 bases and the J gene lost 3 bases, with 11 bases spanning the gap. The CDR3 sequence is CASSVVPIRTDTQYF. The CDR3 DNA is TGTGCCAGCAGCGTAGTTCCTATAAGGACAGATACGCAGTATTTT.

This clone was observed a few times. This sequence joins TRBV4-3 and TRBJ2-4; D not certain. Trimming removed 0 bases at V and 7 bases at J, with 10 bases between. Germline-derived CDR1 and CDR2 are LGHNA and YSLEER. This CDR3 spans 14 amino acids. This CDR3 reads CASSQDFTVNIQYF. The CDR3 DNA follows: TGCGCCAGCAGCCAAGATTTTACGGTGAACATTCAGTACTTC.

As for this clone: Compared with germline, one end of the junction differs, possibly owing to a read error. The chain is built from TRBV6-1 and TRBJ2-7; 8 nucleotides match TRBD2. The length of the CDR3 is 15 residues. Per germline, CDR1 MNHNS and CDR2 SASEGT. The CDR3 DNA reads TGTGCCAGCAGTGCGATTTCGGGGGGGCCCCTCTCCCCGGACTTC. Its translation is CASSAISGGPLSPDF.

The chain has TRBV30 and TRBJ2-3; 8 positions agree with TRBD2. Looked up from germline, CDR1 is GTSNPN and CDR2 is SVGIG (reference sequence). With V trimmed by 4 bases and J by 5 bases, 11 bases remained unmatched. The CDR3 is 15 amino acids. The CDR3 bases are TGTGCCTGGATTTGGACGGGGGGGCTCGGAGATACGCAGTATTTT. This sequence encodes CAWIWTGGLGDTQYF.

The rearrangement links TRBV2 to TRBJ1-1, with D unclear. V dropped 0 bases and J dropped 4 bases, with 9 bases sitting between them. Per germline, CDR1 SNHLY and CDR2 FYNNEI. The CDR3 is 14 amino acids. The CDR3, as DNA: TGTGCCAGCAGTGAAGCGGCAGGCCCCACTGAAGCTTTCTTT. It is translated as CASSEAAGPTEAFF.

The chain combines TRBV27 with TRBJ2-1, with TRBD2 as a possible D gene (5 bases). CDR3 length: 13 residues. CDR1 and CDR2 (germline): MNHEY, SMNVEV (reference sequence). Between the trimmed V and J ends, which lost 6 bases and 8 bases, there was a span of 14 bases. The DNA of the CDR3 is TGTGCCAGCAGAGACTATGCAGGCTATGAGCAGTTCTTC. Its translation: CASRDYAGYEQFF.

The chain employs TRBV5-6 and TRBJ1-2; TRBD1 matches at 8 bases. V was clipped by 4 bases and J by 5 bases; unmatched bases: 13. Germline-derived CDR1 and CDR2 are SGHDT and YYEEEE. The CDR3 sequence is 16 residues long. This CDR3 is CASSGLRGRMGYGYTF. The CDR3 DNA reads as TGTGCCAGCAGCGGCCTCAGGGGGCGAATGGGGTATGGCTACACCTTC.

The chain employs TRBV11-2 and TRBJ2-2, with 12 bases that match TRBD2. The J segment lost 8 bases and the V segment lost 3 bases, leaving 1 base of the junction unmatched. From germline, CDR1 is SGHAT and CDR2 FQNNGV. The CDR3 contains 14 residues. In DNA, the CDR3 is TGTGCCAGCAGCTTTGGGACTAGCGGGGGGGAGCTGTTTTTT. This codes for CASSFGTSGGELFF. The whole variable domain, remainder taken from reference TRBV11-2 and TRBJ2-2, is EAGVAQSPRYKIIEKRQSVAFWCNPISGHATLYWYQQILGQGPKLLIQFQNNGVVDDSQLPKDRFSAERLKGVDSTLKIQPAKLEDSAVYLCASSFGTSGGELFFGEGSRLTVL.

This chain links TRBV7-4 with TRBJ1-5; TRBD1 matches at 8 bases. CDR1 SGHVT and CDR2 SQSDAQ come from the germline V gene. V trimming: 5 bases; J trimming: 1 base; junction bases outside the gene matches: 7. The CDR3 loop spans 16 amino acids. The chain's CDR3 is CASSPRTGRSNQPQHF. CDR3 coding DNA: TGTGCCAGCAGCCCTAGGACAGGGAGGAGCAATCAGCCCCAGCATTTT.

The genes are TRBV4-2 and TRBJ2-2; D not certain. Germline values: CDR1 LGHNA, CDR2 YNFKEQ. Deletions cut 0 bases from V and 0 bases from J, with 17 bases between. CDR3 size: 19 residues. CDR3 loop: CASSQEARNDLTNTGELFF. DNA for the CDR3: TGTGCCAGCAGCCAAGAAGCTCGGAACGACCTAACGAACACCGGGGAGCTGTTTTTT.

The V gene is TRBV19, the J gene TRBJ1-1; a weak D match, TRBD1 (6 bases). The CDR3 is 12 amino acids. The ends were cut back, 3 bases at V and 4 bases at J, with 6 bases in the middle. In germline, CDR1 is LNHDA, CDR2 SQIVND (reference sequence). CDR3 DNA: TGTGCCAGTAGTATCAGGGGCACTGAAGCTTTCTTT. Its protein is CASSIRGTEAFF.

As DNA, the CDR3 is TGTGCCAGCAGCGTGGGAGACAACTACGAGCAGTACTTC. As protein: CASSVGDNYEQYF. The chain recombines TRBV9 with TRBJ2-7; D might be TRBD2 (5 bases). CDR3 length: 13 residues. Germline CDR1 SGDLS, CDR2 YYNGEE. Trimming left V 2 bases short and J 3 bases short, with 9 bases between.

The chain is built from TRBV21-1 and TRBJ1-5; the table gives TRBD1 as D, unverified against the DNA. TRBV21-1 is noted as a pseudogene. CDR3 length: 15 amino acids. The CDR3: CASSHPDRTYQPQHF. The CDR3 DNA reads TGTGCCAGCAGCCACCCGGACAGAACTTATCAGCCCCAGCATTTT.

The J gene is TRBJ2-7, the V gene TRBV5-3; 7 bases match TRBD1. TRBV5-3 is an ORF, with its function uncertain. Trimming at V came to 2 bases and at J to 3 bases, leaving 14 bases not matched to a gene. The CDR3 is made up of 17 amino acids. The CDR3 nucleotides are TGTGCCAGAAGCTTTCGAGTGGGACAGCTGAATTTCTACGAGCAGTACTTC. Encoded protein: CARSFRVGQLNFYEQYF.

The rearrangement uses TRBV4-1 and TRBJ2-1; 7 nucleotides align to TRBD1. The J segment lost 6 bases and the V segment lost 3 bases, leaving 8 bases of the junction unmatched. The CDR3 spans 15 residues. Germline loops: CDR1 MGHRA, CDR2 YSYEKL. The DNA of the CDR3 is TGCGCCAGCAGCCACCCGGGACAGACCTCCAATGAGCAGTTCTTC. Protein: CASSHPGQTSNEQFF.

The chain combines TRBV6-5 with TRBJ2-5, with TRBD1 as a possible D gene (6 bases). Germline assignment: CDR1 MNHEY and CDR2 SVGAGI. Deletions cut 0 bases from V and 2 bases from J, with 13 bases between. The CDR3 is 16 residues long. The chain's CDR3 is CASSYSINRVQETQYF. The DNA of the CDR3 is TGTGCCAGCAGTTACTCGATAAACAGGGTGCAAGAGACCCAGTACTTC.

The J gene is TRBJ2-1, the V gene TRBV27, with D maybe TRBD2 (5 bases). CDR3 length: 13 amino acids. V lost 2 bases and J lost 8, with 10 bases in between. Germline values: CDR1 MNHEY, CDR2 SMNVEV (reference sequence). The CDR3 sequence: CASSLRGIHEQFF. CDR3 coding DNA: TGTGCCAGCAGTTTACGGGGTATCCATGAGCAGTTCTTC.

This chain joins TRBV11-1 and TRBJ1-4; D call uncertain. With 4 bases removed from V and 4 bases from J, the gap between germline ends came to 13 bases. The CDR3 totals 15 residues. CDR1 is SGHAT and CDR2 is FQDESV in the germline V gene (reference sequence). The CDR3 region is CASSSLGDDNEKLFF. The DNA for the CDR3 is TGTGCCAGCAGCTCCCTGGGCGACGATAATGAAAAACTGTTTTTT. Drawing the rest from reference TRBV11-1 and TRBJ1-4, the complete variable domain is EAEVAQSPRYKITEKSQAVAFWCDPISGHATLYWYRQILGQGPELLVQFQDESVVDDSQLPKDRFSAERLKGVDSTLKIQPAELGDSAMYLCASSSLGDDNEKLFFGSGTQLSVL.

In the case of this clone: One base separates it from a far larger clone, so it is likely a read error. The chain combines TRBV5-2 with TRBJ1-5; the table's D call, TRBD1, has no DNA check behind it. TRBV5-2 is a recognized pseudogene. This CDR3 has 13 amino acids. The CDR3 here is CASSQLDSRPQHF. Here the CDR3 DNA reads TGTGCCAGCAGCCAATTGGACAGCCGGCCCCAGCATTTT.

The rearrangement joins TRBV6-4 to TRBJ2-3, with a weak D call TRBD2 (7 bases). V was pared by 6 bases and J by 4 bases, with 20 bases between. The CDR3 loop spans 16 amino acids. CDR1 and CDR2 (germline): MRHNA, SNTAGT. CDR3 sequence reads: CASSAREWGGPDTQYF. In DNA, the CDR3 is TGTGCCAGCAGCGCTCGGGAGTGGGGGGGGCCAGATACGCAGTATTTT.

The chain uses TRBV27 and TRBJ1-5, with D perhaps matching TRBD1 (5 bases). The germline V gene encodes CDR1 MNHEY and CDR2 SMNVEV (reference sequence). V was shortened by 8 bases and J by 4 bases, with 15 bases between the two germline ends. CDR3 size: 14 residues. Here the CDR3 reads CASAPGVTNQPQHF. In nucleotides, the CDR3 is TGTGCCAGCGCTCCGGGGGTTACTAATCAGCCCCAGCATTTT.

A few counts support this clone. The chain has TRBV28 and TRBJ1-2, with 10 bases identical to TRBD1. Germline V CDR1 and CDR2: MDHEN, SYDVKM. V lost 7 bases to trimming and J lost 10 bases; unmatched junction nucleotides: 6. CDR3 length: 12 residues. The CDR3 DNA is TGTGCCAGCAATTGGGACAGGGGCCCCTACACCTTC. This sequence encodes CASNWDRGPYTF.

This sequence joins TRBV29-1 and TRBJ2-2, with D possibly being TRBD1 (5 bases). The CDR3 loop spans 14 amino acids. The germline V gene encodes CDR1 SQVTM and CDR2 ANQGSEA. The V end lost 3 bases, the J end lost 5 bases, and 13 bases lay between the germline ends. CDR3 nucleotide sequence: TGCAGCGTTGAGTCGCCAGGGATGACCGGGGAGCTGTTTTTT. Translating it yields CSVESPGMTGELFF.